These T cell receptor beta chains were read from a single sample in a study of OX40 agonist ivuxolimab in advanced cancers. Method: immunoSEQ multiplex PCR; TCRdb's copy keeps in-frame clones and lacks some. The sample carries more than 45,000 clones, 84% recorded once. The sequencing used CD4+ or CD8+ T cells sorted from blood, collected in a trial of the OX40 agonist ivuxolimab. The receptors were sampled from an adult with an advanced solid tumor such as melanoma, head and neck, liver or kidney cancer. The CDR3 runs from the conserved cysteine through the conserved F or W. D genes are given only for firm matches. A clone size is listed for some rows: how often the clone was seen (once, few, many), or a class if it is expanded.

v_gene	d_gene	j_gene	abundance	CDR3aa	CDR3nt
TRBV19	NA	TRBJ1-5	NA	CASSMVRGQGGTSNQPQHF	TGTGCCAGTAGTATGGTCCGGGGCCAAGGGGGAACTAGCAATCAGCCCCAGCATTTT
TRBV19	NA	TRBJ2-7	once	CASSALIGQYF	TGTGCCAGTAGTGCTCTTATCGGGCAGTACTTC
TRBV19	NA	TRBJ2-2	NA	CASSPGQTRGGGELFF	TGTGCCAGTAGCCCCGGACAGACTAGGGGGGGCGGGGAGCTGTTTTTT
TRBV27	TRBD2	TRBJ2-1	NA	CASSSGTSGISSYNEQFF	TGTGCCAGCAGTTCCGGGACTAGCGGAATTAGCTCCTACAATGAGCAGTTCTTC
TRBV18	TRBD1	TRBJ2-7	NA	CASSPDRVAYEQYF	TGTGCCAGCTCACCGGACAGGGTAGCCTACGAGCAGTACTTC
TRBV5-6	NA	TRBJ1-2	NA	CASSFSGAGSGYTF	TGTGCCAGCAGCTTTTCAGGGGCCGGAAGCGGCTACACCTTC
TRBV5-8	NA	TRBJ1-5	NA	CASSRDNNQPQHF	TGTGCCAGCAGCCGGGACAATAATCAGCCCCAGCATTTT
TRBV2	NA	TRBJ2-3	NA	CAREERTGTDTQYF	TGTGCCAGAGAAGAGCGGACAGGCACAGATACGCAGTATTTT
TRBV30	TRBD1	TRBJ1-1	medium-sized	CASTGPNTEAFF	TGTGCCTCGACAGGGCCGAACACTGAAGCTTTCTTT
TRBV19	NA	TRBJ2-4	NA	CASTPSRRGLAKNIQYF	TGTGCCAGTACCCCCTCACGGAGGGGGCTAGCCAAAAACATTCAGTACTTC
TRBV18	NA	TRBJ2-3	NA	CASSPRQHDTQYF	TGTGCCAGCTCACCGAGACAGCACGATACGCAGTATTTT
TRBV7-3	NA	TRBJ2-2	NA	CASGTLNTGELFF	TGTGCCAGCGGGACACTGAACACCGGGGAGCTGTTTTTT
TRBV21-1	NA	TRBJ2-2	NA	CASSPTAGELFF	TGTGCCAGCAGCCCCACTGCGGGGGAGCTGTTTTTT
TRBV21-1	NA	TRBJ1-5	NA	CASSKGPPPQGNQPQHF	TGTGCCAGCAGCAAGGGCCCCCCCCCACAGGGCAATCAGCCCCAGCATTTT
TRBV25-1	NA	TRBJ1-1	NA	CASSPWGLRDAEAFF	TGTGCCAGCAGTCCCTGGGGTTTGAGGGACGCTGAAGCTTTCTTT